These 8 T cell receptor beta chains share one sample of origin, sequenced in a study of beta chain features in type 1 diabetes. Isolated RNA was reverse transcribed in full, so expressed TCRB transcripts were sequenced. TCRdb keeps only in-frame clones here, not all; method: immunoSEQ multiplex PCR. The table shows a few hundred thousand clones, with roughly an eighth occurring only once. The sample consisted of naive CD4+ T cells from blood. These receptors originate from a man between 18 and 29 years old in good health.

This clone was seen a few times. The rearrangement uses TRBV4-3 and TRBJ1-2; 11 nucleotides match TRBD1. With 3 bases clipped from V and 7 bases from J, the junction kept 16 bases outside the gene matches. The CDR3 runs to 18 residues. CDR1 and CDR2 (germline): LGHNA, YSLEER. CDR3 DNA: TGCGCCAGCAGCCAGGATAAAAGGGACAGGGGGGCGGCAGGTGGCTACACCTTC. Its translation: CASSQDKRDRGAAGGYTF.

A few counts support this clone. This chain joins TRBV5-4 and TRBJ1-4; tentatively, D is TRBD1 (6 bases). V lost 3 bases and J 7 bases, leaving 16 bases between the germline ends. This CDR3 has 15 amino acids. Germline assignment: CDR1 SGHNT and CDR2 YYREEE (reference sequence). CDR3: CASSWGPDSGEKLFF. For the CDR3, the DNA is TGTGCCAGCAGCTGGGGGCCGGACAGTGGTGAAAAACTGTTTTTT.

This clone has just a few counts. V gene TRBV5-1 combines with J gene TRBJ1-4; D is unclear. The CDR3 is 15 residues long. V lost 0 bases to trimming and J lost 7 bases, with 13 bases between them. Germline assignment: CDR1 SGHRS and CDR2 YFSETQ. CDR3 nucleotides: TGCGCCAGCAGCTTGGCCGGACTGTTGAGTGAAAAACTGTTTTTT. Translation gives CASSLAGLLSEKLFF.

This rearrangement joins TRBV7-3 to TRBJ2-5; no firm D call. V was trimmed by 8 bases and J by 5 bases, leaving 15 bases between them. Germline-derived CDR1 and CDR2 are SGHTA and FQGTGA. This CDR3 contains 13 residues. The CDR3 DNA sequence: TGTGCCAGCCTACCCCGGGTGGAGGAGACCCAGTACTTC. Residues: CASLPRVEETQYF.

The chain combines TRBV6-1 with TRBJ1-3; no clear D gene. The germline gives CDR1 MNHNS, CDR2 SASEGT. V lost 4 bases and J lost 0, with 7 bases in between. The CDR3 contains 14 residues. The CDR3 bases are TGTGCCAGCAGTGGGCGGTCCTCTGGAAACACCATATATTTT. Translated, it gives CASSGRSSGNTIYF.

In this sample, this clone turned up a few times. V and J are TRBV28 and TRBJ2-7; 10 nucleotides line up with TRBD2. Per the germline V gene, CDR1 is MDHEN and CDR2 is SYDVKM. The CDR3 has 17 residues. V gave up 5 bases and J gave up 4 bases; unmatched junction bases: 14. The CDR3 DNA reads TGTGCCAGCAGTCCCCCCCGAAAACTAGCGGGGCAATACGAGCAGTACTTC. Encoded protein: CASSPPRKLAGQYEQYF.

This clone was seen more than once but under ten times. The sample contains more than one DNA sequence encoding this CDR3. The chain carries TRBV30 and TRBJ2-1, with 7 bases aligning to TRBD1. Trimming took 2 bases from V and 6 from J; bases not matched to a gene: 10. CDR3 size: 15 residues. Per the germline V gene, CDR1 is GTSNPN and CDR2 is SVGIG (reference sequence). The CDR3 nucleotides are TGTGCCTGGAGTCGAGACAGGGATTTTGGCAATGAGCAGTTCTTC. Encoded protein: CAWSRDRDFGNEQFF.

This clone was seen only a few times. The DNA for the CDR3 is TGTGCCAGCAGCCCAATAGGGGACAGGAGTAGTTCACCCCTCCACTTT. It is translated as CASSPIGDRSSSPLHF. The J gene is TRBJ1-6, the V gene TRBV5-4, with TRBD1 identical over 8 bases. This CDR3 contains 16 residues. Trimming at V came to 4 bases and at J to 9 bases, leaving 12 bases not matched to a gene. Germline V lookup: CDR1 SGHNT, CDR2 YYREEE (reference sequence).